The 10 T cell receptor beta chains presented below share a single source sample, sequenced in a study of blood T cell repertoires in COVID-19. Produced via immunoSEQ multiplex PCR; TCRdb's table is partial and in-frame only. The data hold around 320,000 clones, with roughly 90% observed a single time. The sample comprised peripheral blood. The source is a man between 18 and 35 years old with active or convalescent COVID-19.

In its sample, this clone was seen a few times. The rearrangement joins TRBV11-2 to TRBJ2-2; 15 nucleotides agree with TRBD2. CDR3 length: 17 amino acids. The V and J ends lost 5 bases and 3 bases, in that order; junction bases with no gene match: 4. Germline V gives CDR1 SGHAT, CDR2 FQNNGV. CDR3: CASSPWTSGGDTGELFF. The DNA for the CDR3 is TGTGCCAGCAGCCCATGGACTAGCGGGGGGGACACCGGGGAGCTGTTTTTT. The variable domain in full, with the rest retrieved from reference TRBV11-2 and TRBJ2-2, is EAGVAQSPRYKIIEKRQSVAFWCNPISGHATLYWYQQILGQGPKLLIQFQNNGVVDDSQLPKDRFSAERLKGVDSTLKIQPAKLEDSAVYLCASSPWTSGGDTGELFFGEGSRLTVL.

This clone was detected once. This sequence joins TRBV3-1 (or the pseudogene TRBV3-2) and TRBJ1-2; 9 bases fit TRBD1. Unmatched junction bases numbered 2, after V lost 3 bases and J lost 0 bases. Germline CDR1 reads LGHDT; CDR2 reads YNNKEL (reference sequence). This CDR3 has 15 amino acids. CDR3 bases: TGTGCCAGCAGCCAGACAGGGGGGGCTAACTATGGCTACACCTTC. This gives the protein CASSQTGGANYGYTF.

This clone was seen a single time. V usage is TRBV7-2 and J usage is TRBJ2-7; D is uncertain. CDR1 and CDR2 from the germline V gene are SGHTA and FQGNSA. Trimming pared 4 bases from V and 2 bases from J, leaving 15 bases between. The CDR3 is 15 residues long. CDR3 amino acids: CASSSQVPGPYEQYF. CDR3 DNA sequence: TGTGCCAGCAGCTCCCAGGTTCCCGGCCCCTACGAGCAGTACTTC.

The CDR3 sequence: CASSQSGSTDTQYF. The CDR3 DNA reads TGTGCCAGCTCCCAAAGCGGAAGCACAGATACGCAGTATTTT. This chain uses TRBV18 with TRBJ2-3; weak D call: TRBD2 (5 bases). The germline CDR1 and CDR2 sequences are KGHSH and LQKENI. V was trimmed by 6 bases and J by 0 bases, leaving 10 bases between them. CDR3 length: 14 residues.

The chain joins TRBV23-1 to TRBJ2-7; 9 nucleotides agree with TRBD1. TRBV23-1 is placed among ORFs of uncertain function. The CDR3 has 16 amino acids. V shed 3 bases, J shed 4 bases, and the junction held 10 bases outside the gene matches. The CDR3 DNA is TGCGCCAGCAGTCAGGAAGTTTGGACAGGGGTTTACGAGCAGTACTTC. The encoded protein is CASSQEVWTGVYEQYF.

V is TRBV9 and J is TRBJ2-1, with D maybe TRBD2 (5 bases). Germline CDR1 reads SGDLS; CDR2 reads YYNGEE. The CDR3 runs 18 residues. V lost 2 bases and J 1 base, leaving 19 bases between the germline ends. The CDR3 bases are TGTGCCAGCAGCGTGGGCGGGTCGGTGATTGGTTCCTACAATGAGCAGTTCTTC. Protein product: CASSVGGSVIGSYNEQFF.

V gene TRBV7-2 combines with J gene TRBJ2-2; 9 bases line up with TRBD1. The V gene end was trimmed by 3 bases and the J gene end by 3 bases; junction bases not matched to a gene: 2. CDR1 is SGHTA, CDR2 FQGNSA, per germline. This CDR3 region has 15 residues. CDR3 sequence: CASSLWTGDTGELFF. The CDR3 DNA reads as TGTGCCAGCAGCTTGTGGACAGGGGACACCGGGGAGCTGTTTTTT.

The CDR3 loop is CASSYLGGVHTEAFF. CDR3 sequence (DNA): TGTGCCAGCAGTTATTTAGGCGGGGTCCACACTGAAGCTTTCTTT. The V and J genes are TRBV6-5 and TRBJ1-1; no clear D gene. Germline V gene data show CDR1 as MNHEY and CDR2 as SVGAGI. The CDR3 runs 15 residues. V lost 3 bases and J 3 bases, leaving 14 bases between the germline ends.

This sequence joins TRBV11-2 and TRBJ2-7; TRBD1 matches at 7 bases. The CDR3 has 14 residues. V was pared by 2 bases and J by 2 bases, with 3 bases of the junction left unmatched. Germline assignment: CDR1 SGHAT and CDR2 FQNNGV. The DNA of the CDR3 is TGTGCCAGCAGCTTATATACAGGGGCCTACGAGCAGTACTTC. This codes for CASSLYTGAYEQYF.

The rearrangement joins TRBV7-8 to TRBJ2-7; 10 bases line up with TRBD2. V dropped 4 bases and J dropped 1; count of bases not matched to a gene: 7. Per germline, CDR1 SGHVS and CDR2 FQNEAQ. The CDR3 sequence is 16 residues long. CDR3 region: CASSSELAGKSYEQYF. The CDR3 bases are TGTGCCAGCAGCTCGGAACTAGCGGGGAAGTCCTACGAGCAGTACTTC.